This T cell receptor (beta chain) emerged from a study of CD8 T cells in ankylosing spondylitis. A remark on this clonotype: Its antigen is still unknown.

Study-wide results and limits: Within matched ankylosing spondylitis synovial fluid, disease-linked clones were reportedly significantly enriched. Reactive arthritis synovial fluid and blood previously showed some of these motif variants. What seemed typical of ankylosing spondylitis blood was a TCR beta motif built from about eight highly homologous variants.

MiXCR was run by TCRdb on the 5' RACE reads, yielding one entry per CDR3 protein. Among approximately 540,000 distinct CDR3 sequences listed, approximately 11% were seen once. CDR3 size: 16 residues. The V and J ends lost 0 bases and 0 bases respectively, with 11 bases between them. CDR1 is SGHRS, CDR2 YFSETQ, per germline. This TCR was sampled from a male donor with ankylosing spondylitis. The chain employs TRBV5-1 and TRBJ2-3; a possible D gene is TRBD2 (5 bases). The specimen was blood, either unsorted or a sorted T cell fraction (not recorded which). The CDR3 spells CASSLGGNPSTDTQYF. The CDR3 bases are TGCGCCAGCAGCTTGGGAGGGAACCCGAGCACAGATACGCAGTATTTT.